The 2 T cell receptor beta chains in this list originate from one sample, sequenced in a study of blood T cell repertoires in COVID-19. The method was immunoSEQ multiplex PCR; TCRdb's version includes in-frame clones alone and lacks a portion of them. The data hold around 150,000 clones, with roughly 80% observed a single time. Sample: peripheral blood. The receptor set was obtained from a man aged 55 to 69 with acute or convalescent COVID-19.

The genes are TRBV6-5 and TRBJ2-3; a possible D gene is TRBD2 (6 bases). The CDR3 loop spans 14 amino acids. V was pared by 6 bases and J by 5 bases, with 15 bases between. CDR1 is MNHEY, CDR2 SVGAGI, per germline. For the CDR3, the DNA is TGTGCCAGCAGCCCCCCCCAGGGAGGAGATACGCAGTATTTT. Translation gives CASSPPQGGDTQYF.

The V gene is TRBV12-3 or TRBV12-4, the J gene TRBJ2-7; D remains ambiguous. This CDR3 comprises 13 residues. V gave up 3 bases and J gave up 3 bases, with 9 bases separating them. CDR3 DNA sequence: TGTGCCAGCAGTTTTTCGGTCGACTACGAGCAGTACTTC. Amino acid sequence: CASSFSVDYEQYF.